Listed below are T cell receptor beta chains from one sample, sequenced in a study of shared clonotypes between healthy human individuals. TCRdb's copy holds only in-frame clones and misses some; the assay was immunoSEQ multiplex PCR. This repertoire shows over a million clones, around 97% found once; its top ten account for approximately 1.1%. Material for sequencing was naive CD4+ T cells sorted from blood. The receptors shown here come from a man younger than 40 in good health. Each CDR3 is given with its conserved first and last residue. D genes are given only for firm matches. The size field is filled for only some rows; it gives once, few, many or a size class.

v_gene	abundance	d_gene	j_gene	CDR3nt	CDR3aa
TRBV6-5	-	-	TRBJ2-1	TGTGCCAGCATTGCCATAGACCGAGGATACAATGAGCAGTTCTTC	CASIAIDRGYNEQFF
TRBV7-9	-	-	TRBJ2-2	TGTGCCAGCAGTTTTCTAACAGGGCCTGGGGAGCTGTTTTTT	CASSFLTGPGELFF
TRBV6-6	-	-	TRBJ2-5	TGTGCCAGCAGTTACCACATGACGATCAAATTAGAGACCCAGTACTTC	CASSYHMTIKLETQYF
TRBV14	few	TRBD2	TRBJ2-1	TGTGCCAGCAGCTCCCCGGGACTAGCGGGAGTGGGCGCGTCCTACAATGAGCAGTTCTTC	CASSSPGLAGVGASYNEQFF
TRBV6-1	-	TRBD1	TRBJ1-5	TGTGCCACCCAAGGACAGGTGGACGATCAGCCCCAGCATTTT	CATQGQVDDQPQHF
TRBV2	-	TRBD1	TRBJ1-4	TGTGCCAGCAGCAGCAGGGGGTTCACTAATGAAAAACTGTTTTTT	CASSSRGFTNEKLFF
TRBV6-5	-	-	TRBJ2-4	TGTGCCAGCAGCCCCCCCAAGAGAGAAAACATTCAGTACTTC	CASSPPKRENIQYF
TRBV5-1	-	-	TRBJ2-1	TGCGCCAGCAGCCTTAGACAGTATGAGCAGTTCTTC	CASSLRQYEQFF
TRBV27	-	-	TRBJ1-1	TGTGCCAGCATGATTCAAATGGAAAGAGCTTTCTTT	CASMIQMERAFF
TRBV11-2	-	-	TRBJ2-7	TGTGCCAGCAGCCCGATCTCCTACGAGCAGTACTTC	CASSPISYEQYF